These T cell receptor beta chains were read from a single sample in a study of blood T cell repertoires in COVID-19. Data came from immunoSEQ multiplex PCR; TCRdb stores just in-frame clones and leaves some out. The data show some 200,000 clones, under 90% seen once. Sequences were obtained from peripheral blood. The receptors were sampled from a woman at least 80 years old with COVID-19, enrolled during active disease. CDR3s include the opening cysteine and the closing phenylalanine or tryptophan. A D gene is named only where the DNA matches it firmly. Clone size is stated in some rows and not others, as once, few, many or a class when expanded.

>TRBJ2-7|TRBV6-2/TRBV6-3|NA|TRBD2
CASSAPQKRGGSYEQYF
TGTGCCAGCAGCGCCCCCCAGAAGCGGGGGGGTTCCTACGAGCAGTACTTC
>TRBJ1-4|TRBV3-1/TRBV3-2|NA|NA
CASSQVRGNNEKLFF
TGTGCCAGCAGCCAAGTAAGGGGGAATAATGAAAAACTGTTTTTT
>TRBJ2-2|TRBV7-3|NA|NA
CASSPNINTGELFF
TGTGCCAGCAGCCCGAACATAAACACCGGGGAGCTGTTTTTT
>TRBJ1-4|TRBV29-1|NA|NA
CSARQTNEKLFF
TGCAGCGCCAGGCAAACTAATGAAAAACTGTTTTTT
>TRBJ1-6|TRBV28|NA|TRBD1
CASSQGGGPLHF
TGTGCCAGCAGCCAGGGGGGCGGGCCCCTCCACTTT
>TRBJ2-1|TRBV9|NA|NA
CASSVGPQGPGNEQFF
TGTGCCAGCAGCGTAGGGCCCCAAGGTCCAGGGAATGAGCAGTTCTTC
>TRBJ2-1|TRBV2|NA|NA
CASSGENEQFF
TGTGCCAGCAGCGGGGAAAATGAGCAGTTCTTC
>TRBJ2-1|TRBV7-2|NA|NA
CASSQRLLVDEQFF
TGTGCCAGCAGCCAGAGACTCCTCGTCGATGAGCAGTTCTTC
>TRBJ2-5|TRBV28|NA|TRBD2
CASRPPGLAIETQYF
TGTGCCAGCAGACCGCCGGGACTAGCGATAGAGACCCAGTACTTC
>TRBJ2-5|TRBV25-1|NA|NA
CASSEYLTQYF
TGTGCCAGCAGTGAATACTTGACCCAGTACTTC
>TRBJ2-7|TRBV28|few|NA
CASSPQGTSYEQYF
TGTGCCAGCAGTCCGCAGGGCACCTCCTACGAGCAGTACTTC
>TRBJ2-2|TRBV19|NA|NA
CATRGSGRNTGELFF
TGTGCCACCAGGGGGTCCGGGAGGAACACCGGGGAGCTGTTTTTT
>TRBJ1-4|TRBV6-5|NA|NA
CASRGEGANEKLFF
TGTGCCAGCAGGGGGGAGGGGGCTAATGAAAAACTGTTTTTT
>TRBJ1-1|TRBV19|NA|TRBD1
CASTMIDREVTEAFF
TGTGCCAGTACTATGATCGACAGGGAGGTGACTGAAGCTTTCTTT
>TRBJ1-1|TRBV29-1|NA|TRBD1
CSVDVTGIAEAFF
TGCAGCGTTGACGTGACAGGGATCGCTGAAGCTTTCTTT
>TRBJ2-5|TRBV20-1|few|NA
CSASARGRETQYF
TGCAGTGCTAGTGCCAGGGGGAGGGAGACCCAGTACTTC
>TRBJ2-3|TRBV10-1|NA|NA
CASSETGEDTQYF
TGCGCCAGCAGCGAGACGGGGGAAGATACGCAGTATTTT
>TRBJ2-6|TRBV20-1|NA|TRBD2
CSASETIPAGAGANVLTF
TGCAGTGCTAGTGAAACAATACCCGCGGGGGCTGGGGCCAACGTCCTGACTTTC
>TRBJ2-3|TRBV19|NA|TRBD2
CASSLRLAGVTPDTQYF
TGTGCCAGTAGTCTAAGACTAGCGGGGGTGACCCCAGATACGCAGTATTTT
>TRBJ1-2|TRBV28|few|NA
CASSPMNTPYGYTF
TGTGCCAGCAGTCCTATGAATACCCCCTATGGCTACACCTTC
>TRBJ2-5|TRBV16|NA|NA
CASSQDSSETQYF
TGTGCCAGCAGCCAGGACAGTTCAGAGACCCAGTACTTC
>TRBJ2-5|TRBV7-2|NA|NA
CASSPRPREETQYF
TGTGCCAGCAGCCCACGGCCCAGGGAAGAGACCCAGTACTTC
>TRBJ1-1|TRBV7-3|NA|NA
CASSSGSGPTEAFF
TGTGCCAGCAGCTCGGGGTCAGGACCCACTGAAGCTTTCTTT
>TRBJ1-1|TRBV9|NA|NA
CASSVGGKNTEAFF
TGTGCCAGCAGCGTAGGCGGTAAGAACACTGAAGCTTTCTTT
>TRBJ2-4|TRBV3-1/TRBV3-2|NA|NA
CASSQRGIQNIQYF
TGTGCCAGCAGCCAACGGGGGATCCAAAACATTCAGTACTTC
>TRBJ1-2|TRBV5-4|NA|NA
CASSLSQGVYGYTF
TGTGCCAGCAGCTTGAGCCAGGGCGTCTATGGCTACACCTTC
>TRBJ2-2|TRBV7-9|NA|TRBD1
CASSSGTGVFTGELFF
TGTGCCAGCAGCTCCGGGACAGGGGTTTTCACCGGGGAGCTGTTTTTT
>TRBJ1-2|TRBV5-6|NA|NA
CASSLGAGYGYTF
TGTGCCAGCAGCCTAGGGGCAGGCTATGGCTACACCTTC
>TRBJ1-6|TRBV5-6|NA|NA
CASSLGQVMGSPLHF
TGTGCCAGCAGCTTGGGACAGGTGATGGGTTCACCCCTCCACTTT
>TRBJ1-2|TRBV11-2|NA|NA
CASSLGSSGYGYTF
TGTGCCAGCAGCTTAGGATCGTCAGGCTATGGCTACACCTTC
>TRBJ1-1|TRBV6-5|NA|TRBD1
CASSRGTGGTEAFF
TGTGCCAGCAGTAGAGGGACAGGGGGTACTGAAGCTTTCTTT
>TRBJ2-1|TRBV7-6|NA|TRBD2
CASSTGLAGDNEQFF
TGTGCCAGCAGCACGGGACTAGCGGGGGACAATGAGCAGTTCTTC
>TRBJ2-1|TRBV10-3|NA|NA
CAIGVARDNEQFF
TGTGCCATCGGAGTGGCGCGGGACAATGAGCAGTTCTTC
>TRBJ1-5|TRBV27|NA|NA
CASSLSRYQPQHF
TGTGCCAGCAGTTTATCCAGGTATCAGCCCCAGCATTTT
>TRBJ1-4|TRBV28|NA|TRBD1
CASRTGSEKLFF
TGTGCCAGCAGGACAGGGAGTGAAAAACTGTTTTTT
>TRBJ2-3|TRBV27|NA|TRBD1
CASSFVTPRGLGTQYF
TGTGCCAGCAGTTTCGTCACTCCCAGGGGGTTAGGTACGCAGTATTTT
>TRBJ1-5|TRBV9|NA|NA
CASSASGDDQPQHF
TGTGCCAGCAGCGCGAGCGGAGACGATCAGCCCCAGCATTTT
>TRBJ1-4|TRBV18|NA|TRBD1
CASSPTQGAREKLFF
TGTGCCAGCTCACCAACACAGGGGGCACGGGAAAAACTGTTTTTT
>TRBJ1-2|TRBV14|NA|TRBD1
CASSLGGSYGYTF
TGTGCCAGCAGCCTAGGGGGCAGCTATGGCTACACCTTC
>TRBJ1-4|TRBV5-1|NA|TRBD1
CASSRQGGTNEKLFF
TGCGCCAGCAGCAGACAGGGTGGGACTAATGAAAAACTGTTTTTT
>TRBJ2-4|TRBV13|NA|NA
CASSSRRTKNIQYF
TGTGCCAGCAGCTCACGGAGGACCAAAAACATTCAGTACTTC
>TRBJ1-3|TRBV24-1|NA|NA
CATSDSGLSSGNTIYF
TGTGCCACCAGTGATTCGGGACTGTCCTCTGGAAACACCATATATTTT
>TRBJ2-1|TRBV2|NA|TRBD2
CASLISGGAVYNEQFF
TGTGCCAGCCTCATTAGCGGGGGGGCCGTCTACAATGAGCAGTTCTTC
>TRBJ1-4|TRBV10-3|few|NA
CAISELGGGEKLFF
TGTGCCATCAGTGAGCTGGGAGGGGGTGAAAAACTGTTTTTT
>TRBJ2-3|TRBV15|NA|TRBD1
CATSREVTGGAHTQYF
TGTGCCACCAGCAGAGAGGTGACAGGGGGCGCGCATACGCAGTATTTT
>TRBJ1-1|TRBV6-6|NA|NA
CASSSVTTMRAEAFF
TGTGCCAGCAGTTCAGTGACGACCATGCGGGCTGAAGCTTTCTTT
>TRBJ1-6|TRBV7-9|NA|NA
CASSLSDSPLHF
TGTGCCAGCAGCTTATCTGATTCACCCCTCCACTTT